Listed here are 21 T cell receptor beta chains from one sample, sequenced in a study of shared clonotypes between healthy human individuals (dated by TCRdb to 2020 to 2021). Libraries came from the immunoSEQ multiplex PCR assay. TCRdb retrieved this table from immuneACCESS and kept in-frame rearrangements only. Not all clones are present; in checked studies, unresolved V genes account for under half, and no reason is known for the remainder. The sample profile shows some 450,000 clones; approximately 77% of them were found once. The ten biggest clones cover around 11% of the sample. Sequenced input: PBMCs. The source is a woman in her forties in good health. Some clones in this sample may be carry-over from other donors' samples.

The chain combines TRBV7-9 with TRBJ2-2; TRBD2 matches at 7 bases. Germline V gene lookup returns CDR1 SEHNR and CDR2 FQNEAQ (reference sequence). The CDR3 runs 16 residues. Trimming took 6 bases from V and 0 from J; bases not matched to a gene: 7. The chain's CDR3 is CASRGSSGSNTGELFF. The CDR3 coding sequence is TGTGCCAGCAGAGGCTCTAGCGGATCGAACACCGGGGAGCTGTTTTTT.

Note on this clone: This probably arose from a read error, given a far larger clone one base away. V and J are TRBV30 and TRBJ2-2, with 8 bases identical to TRBD2. Germline assignment: CDR1 GTSNPN and CDR2 SVGIG (reference sequence). This CDR3 is 20 amino acids long. The CDR3 region has the DNA TGTGCCTGGACCATGCGGGGGGAACTAGCGGAGCCGCTGAACACAGGGGAGCTGTTTTTT. Amino acid sequence: CAWTMRGELAEPLNTGELFF.

The gene calls are TRBV10-1 and TRBJ2-1; D ambiguous. Germline CDR1 is WNHNN and CDR2 is SYGVQD (reference sequence). Trimming removed 3 bases at V and 8 bases at J, with 8 bases between. The CDR3 consists of 12 residues. CDR3 residues: CASSDGAYEQFF. CDR3 coding DNA: TGCGCCAGCAGTGACGGAGCGTATGAGCAGTTCTTC.

The J gene is TRBJ2-1, the V gene TRBV7-3, with D tentatively TRBD2 (6 bases). The CDR3 has 15 amino acids. Germline CDR1 reads SGHTA; CDR2 reads FQGTGA. V lost 6 bases and J lost 0, with 12 bases in between. CDR3 sequence reads: CASSPLAISYNEQFF. In DNA form, the CDR3 reads TGTGCCAGCAGTCCTCTAGCGATCTCCTACAATGAGCAGTTCTTC.

In its sample, this clone was seen a few times. The rearrangement uses TRBV2 and TRBJ1-5, with a tentative D call TRBD1 (5 bases). Germline CDR1 is SNHLY and CDR2 is FYNNEI. CDR3 length: 15 residues. The V end lost 4 bases, the J end lost 2 bases, and 12 bases lay between the germline ends. CDR3 sequence (DNA): TGTGCCAGCAGTGCCCAGGGAGGTGGCAATCAGCCCCAGCATTTT. Translation gives CASSAQGGGNQPQHF.

This clone was observed a single time. The chain joins TRBV6-1 to TRBJ2-7, with 12 bases identical to TRBD2. Trimming took 7 bases from V and 2 from J; bases not matched to a gene: 6. The germline V gene encodes CDR1 MNHNS and CDR2 SASEGT. The CDR3 runs to 15 residues. CDR3 loop: CASTPGLAGAYEQYF. DNA of the CDR3: TGTGCCAGCACCCCGGGACTAGCGGGTGCCTACGAGCAGTACTTC.

The genes are TRBV7-3 and TRBJ1-2, with D perhaps matching TRBD1 (5 bases). Germline-derived CDR1 and CDR2 are SGHTA and FQGTGA. The CDR3 spans 13 residues. V was pared by 2 bases and J by 8 bases, with 12 bases between. The chain's CDR3 is CASSLRDGAGYTF. For the CDR3, the DNA is TGTGCCAGCAGCTTACGGGACGGAGCCGGCTACACCTTC.

In regard to this clone: This clone may be a read error of a much larger clone one base away. The gene calls are TRBV30 and TRBJ2-3; 9 bases fit TRBD1. The length of the CDR3 is 15 residues. The trim removed 4 bases at V and 5 bases at J, leaving 10 bases unmatched. Germline V gene lookup returns CDR1 GTSNPN and CDR2 SVGIG (reference sequence). CDR3 in DNA: TGTGCCTGGAACCTACAGGGGGCGTCGGGAGATACGCAGTATTTT. Its protein is CAWNLQGASGDTQYF.

The chain uses TRBV4-1 and TRBJ2-5, with 10 bases aligning to TRBD1. CDR1 and CDR2 (germline): MGHRA, YSYEKL. This CDR3 contains 17 residues. J lost 2 bases, V lost 1 base, and 7 bases had no gene match. The CDR3 loop is CASSQGLLGQGQETQYF. CDR3 DNA: TGCGCCAGCAGCCAAGGGCTCTTGGGACAGGGGCAAGAGACCCAGTACTTC.

Regarding this clone: The junction shows a germline mismatch at one end, possibly a read error. The chain links TRBV28 to TRBJ2-3, with D possibly being TRBD2 (6 bases). The CDR3 is made up of 16 amino acids. The germline V gene has CDR1 MDHEN and CDR2 SYDVKM. The chain's CDR3 is CASRRTSGGQADTQYF. DNA for the CDR3: TGCGCCAGCAGGCGGACCAGCGGAGGGCAGGCAGATACGCAGTATTTT.

In regard to this clone: Other DNA sequences in this specimen translate into the identical CDR3. This chain uses TRBV30 with TRBJ1-1; D is uncertain. The CDR3 has 11 amino acids. Trimming pared 0 bases from V and 11 bases from J, leaving 10 bases between. Germline CDR1 GTSNPN, CDR2 SVGIG (reference sequence). This chain's CDR3 is CAWSVQLNAFF. The CDR3, as DNA: TGTGCCTGGAGTGTACAGTTGAACGCTTTCTTT.

This clone was seen just once. This sequence joins TRBV7-8 and TRBJ2-1, with D tentatively TRBD1 (5 bases). V dropped 1 base and J dropped 6 bases, with 13 bases sitting between them. The CDR3 runs 15 residues. The germline V gene encodes CDR1 SGHVS and CDR2 FQNEAQ. CDR3 coding DNA: TGTGCCAGCAGCTTAGACAGACAGCCCGGCAATGAGCAGTTCTTC. Translating it yields CASSLDRQPGNEQFF.

The V call is TRBV5-1, the J call TRBJ2-1, with TRBD1 as a possible D gene (6 bases). Trimming left V 4 bases short and J 0 bases short, with 17 bases between. This CDR3 has 17 amino acids. The germline CDR1 and CDR2 sequences are SGHRS and YFSETQ. Written as DNA, the CDR3 is TGCGCCAGCAGCCCTGGACAGTCCTTAGCCTCCTACAATGAGCAGTTCTTC. Translating gives CASSPGQSLASYNEQFF.

The rearrangement uses TRBV29-1 and TRBJ2-3; TRBD2 might be the D (5 bases). The germline V gene encodes CDR1 SQVTM and CDR2 ANQGSEA. CDR3 size: 16 residues. The V gene lost 7 bases and the J gene lost 1 base, with 21 bases spanning the gap. The CDR3 DNA sequence: TGCAGCGGCGTACGGACTCCTCGGCTAGGCACAGATACGCAGTATTTT. This translates into CSGVRTPRLGTDTQYF.

Concerning this clone itself: This may be a read error: a much more frequent sequence differs by one nucleotide. Other DNA sequences in this sample translate to the same CDR3. V is TRBV28 and J is TRBJ2-7; no clear D. Per germline, CDR1 MDHEN and CDR2 SYDVKM. Trimming cost V 3 bases and J 2 bases, with 26 bases left between them. The CDR3 totals 19 residues. CDR3: CASSFYQILSGPTAYEQYF. The CDR3 bases are TGTGCCAGCAGTTTTTATCAAATTCTTAGTGGGCCTACCGCCTACGAGCAGTACTTC.

Details on this clone: This sequence is one base from a far larger clone and is likely a read error. The rearrangement links TRBV29-1 to TRBJ1-5, with a weak D call TRBD1 (6 bases). In germline, CDR1 is SQVTM, CDR2 ANQGSEA. The CDR3 spans 13 residues. CDR3 nucleotide sequence: TGCAGCGTTGATTCAGGGGTTGGTCAGCCCCGGCATTTT. Its protein is CSVDSGVGQPRHF.

V usage is TRBV2 and J usage is TRBJ2-5; TRBD2 is a possible D gene (6 bases). This CDR3 has 15 residues. The V end was cut by 7 bases, the J end by 4 bases, with 19 bases between. In germline, CDR1 is SNHLY, CDR2 FYNNEI. Here the CDR3 reads CASNPTSWGVETQYF. DNA of the CDR3: TGTGCCAGCAACCCGACTAGTTGGGGAGTAGAGACCCAGTACTTC.

V is TRBV7-6 and J is TRBJ2-5, with D possibly TRBD1 on 6 matching bases. The CDR3 contains 17 residues. Germline V CDR1 and CDR2: SGHVS, FNYEAQ. The V gene lost 1 base and the J gene lost 5 bases, with 20 bases spanning the gap. The CDR3 DNA is TGTGCCAGCAGCTTAGACGTGGGGCAGGGGCCCGGGGAGACCCAGTACTTC. It yields the protein CASSLDVGQGPGETQYF.

Concerning this clone: With only one base between it and a far larger clone, this is likely a read error. This specimen includes other DNA sequences encoding the same CDR3. V and J are TRBV11-2 and TRBJ2-5; 7 nucleotides line up with TRBD1. The CDR3 runs to 15 residues. The V and J ends lost 5 bases and 5 bases, in that order; junction bases with no gene match: 11. Germline CDR1 and CDR2: SGHAT and FQNNGV. The DNA of the CDR3 is TGTGCCAGCAGCCTAGCCGGGACAGCCCAGGAGACCCAGTACTTC. Translated, it gives CASSLAGTAQETQYF. Variable domain in full (rest from reference TRBV11-2 and TRBJ2-5): EAGVAQSPRYKIIEKRQSVAFWCNPISGHATLYWYQQILGQGPKLLIQFQNNGVVDDSQLPKDRFSAERLKGVDSTLKIQPAKLEDSAVYLCASSLAGTAQETQYFGPGTRLLVL.

The chain couples TRBV29-1 to TRBJ2-3, with TRBD2 identical over 7 bases. The germline V gene encodes CDR1 SQVTM and CDR2 ANQGSEA. This CDR3 is built from 14 residues. J lost 1 base, V lost 7 bases, and 8 bases had no gene match. CDR3 sequence reads: CSAGRGDGTDTQYF. CDR3 bases: TGCAGCGCTGGGAGGGGAGACGGCACAGATACGCAGTATTTT.

Remarks on this clone: One end of the junction fails to match germline, which may point to a read error. The rearrangement uses TRBV6-4 and TRBJ2-1, with 8 nucleotides matching TRBD2. CDR1 and CDR2 from the germline V gene are MRHNA and SNTAGT. The CDR3 is 16 amino acids. In DNA form, the CDR3 reads TGTGCCAGCAGTTACTCCCGGGGGGGCTCCTACAATGAGCAGTTCTTC. Amino acids: CASSYSRGGSYNEQFF.